The 23 T cell receptor beta chains reported below all come from one sample, sequenced in a study of CD8+ T cells in alopecia areata. In each case, RNA was isolated and then reverse transcribed into cDNA as the sequencing template. This table comes from immunoSEQ multiplex PCR, and its TCRdb copy is limited to in-frame clones, with some not included. The sample has about 180,000 clones, around 63% seen once. Sequences were derived from CD4+ T cells sorted from blood, sampled at week 0. The receptors stem from a human donor with alopecia areata.

This chain joins TRBV2 and TRBJ2-2, with no clear D. The length of the CDR3 is 14 residues. Between the trimmed V and J ends, which lost 3 bases and 5 bases, there was a span of 10 bases. Looked up from germline, CDR1 is SNHLY and CDR2 is FYNNEI. The CDR3 nucleotides read TGTGCCAGCAGTGATTATGGAGCAACCGGGGAGCTGTTTTTT. This gives the protein CASSDYGATGELFF.

The CDR3 here is CASSQGDGIYNSPLHF. Here the CDR3 DNA reads TGCGCCAGCAGCCAGGGGGACGGAATATATAATTCACCCCTCCACTTT. The gene calls are TRBV4-1 and TRBJ1-6; a weak D match, TRBD1 (5 bases). V lost 3 bases, J lost 4 bases, and 13 bases lay in between. Germline V gene lookup returns CDR1 MGHRA and CDR2 YSYEKL. CDR3 length equals 16 residues.

The chain combines TRBV7-8 with TRBJ2-2; TRBD2 aligns across 7 bases. The J segment lost 1 base and the V segment lost 4 bases, leaving 6 bases of the junction unmatched. The CDR3 runs 16 residues. Germline CDR1 SGHVS, CDR2 FQNEAQ. The CDR3 region is CASSYSGTVNTGELFF. CDR3 nucleotide sequence: TGTGCCAGCAGCTACAGCGGGACGGTGAACACCGGGGAGCTGTTTTTT.

The rearrangement joins TRBV7-2 to TRBJ1-5, with no clear D. The CDR3 is 15 amino acids. V lost 1 base and J 5 bases, leaving 12 bases between the germline ends. Germline CDR1 reads SGHTA; CDR2 reads FQGNSA. CDR3 bases: TGTGCCAGCAGCTTAGAAAGCGGCGGATATCAGCCCCAGCATTTT. Translating gives CASSLESGGYQPQHF.

The chain couples TRBV11-2 to TRBJ2-7, with a weak D call TRBD1 (5 bases). CDR1 SGHAT and CDR2 FQNNGV come from the germline V gene. V lost 0 bases and J lost 4, with 7 bases in between. There are 13 residues in the CDR3. In DNA form, the CDR3 reads TGTGCCAGCAGCTTAGAGGCAGGGTACGAGCAGTACTTC. As protein: CASSLEAGYEQYF.

The chain has TRBV29-1 and TRBJ2-7; 7 nucleotides align to TRBD1. The germline gives CDR1 SQVTM, CDR2 ANQGSEA. Trimming took 7 bases from V and 5 from J; bases not matched to a gene: 5. The CDR3 totals 11 residues. CDR3 in amino acids: CSARQGNEQYF. CDR3 in DNA: TGCAGCGCTCGACAGGGTAACGAGCAGTACTTC.

In its sample, this clone was seen once. The chain is built from TRBV30 and TRBJ2-7; D is unclear. Per germline, CDR1 GTSNPN and CDR2 SVGIG (reference sequence). The CDR3 loop spans 13 amino acids. Trimming removed 4 bases from V and 3 bases from J, with 13 bases in between. CDR3 protein: CAWTMWPNYEQYF. The CDR3 DNA follows: TGTGCCTGGACTATGTGGCCTAACTACGAGCAGTACTTC.

The chain is built from TRBV29-1 and TRBJ1-1; no clear D. The CDR3 has 11 amino acids. Germline values: CDR1 SQVTM, CDR2 ANQGSEA. Trimming left V 4 bases short and J 3 bases short, with 6 bases between. Written as DNA, the CDR3 is TGCAGCGTTGCCGGAGACACTGAAGCTTTCTTT. Amino acids: CSVAGDTEAFF. Full variable domain (remainder filled in from reference TRBV29-1 and TRBJ1-1): SAVISQKPSRDICQRGTSLTIQCQVDSQVTMMFWYRQQPGQSLTLIATANQGSEATYESGFVIDKFPISRPNLTFSTLTVSNMSPEDSSIYLCSVAGDTEAFFGQGTRLTVV.

This clone was found once. The chain joins TRBV9 to TRBJ2-7; no definite D call. The CDR3 is 14 residues long. CDR1 is SGDLS, CDR2 YYNGEE, per germline. Between the trimmed V and J ends, which lost 2 bases and 7 bases, there was a span of 16 bases. The CDR3, as DNA: TGTGCCAGCAGCGTCGATGTACGGCCCGGGGAGCAGTACTTC. It is translated as CASSVDVRPGEQYF.

The rearrangement links TRBV29-1 to TRBJ2-7; no clear D. V was clipped by 7 bases and J by 3 bases, with 10 bases between them. The CDR3 sequence is 11 residues long. Germline CDR1 and CDR2: SQVTM and ANQGSEA. The chain's CDR3 is CSAVEVYEQYF. CDR3 nucleotides: TGCAGCGCCGTAGAAGTCTACGAGCAGTACTTC.

DNA of the CDR3: TGCGCCAGCAGCCTGATAGTCCCGGGACTAGCGGGGGTTTTGAATGAGCAGTTCTTC. Protein: CASSLIVPGLAGVLNEQFF. This chain connects TRBV4-3 to TRBJ2-1; TRBD2 matches 14 bases. The CDR3 runs to 19 residues. J was trimmed by 7 bases and V by 4 bases; bases with no gene match: 15. CDR1 and CDR2 (germline): LGHNA, YSLEER.

The chain couples TRBV9 to TRBJ2-7; 10 bases line up with TRBD1. This CDR3 spans 14 amino acids. Germline values: CDR1 SGDLS, CDR2 YYNGEE. Trimming at V came to 4 bases and at J to 6 bases, leaving 7 bases not matched to a gene. CDR3 sequence (DNA): TGTGCCAGCAGCCCCCGGACAGGGGGGGGCGAGCAGTACTTC. Protein product: CASSPRTGGGEQYF.

The V call is TRBV9, the J call TRBJ1-2, with TRBD1 matching 7 bases. Germline loops: CDR1 SGDLS, CDR2 YYNGEE. The CDR3 consists of 13 residues. Trimming at V came to 6 bases and at J to 7 bases, leaving 9 bases not matched to a gene. The CDR3 spells CASTAGQITGYTF. Written as DNA, the CDR3 is TGTGCCAGCACCGCGGGACAGATAACTGGCTACACCTTC.

Only a few counts were recorded for this clone. In DNA form, the CDR3 reads TGTGCCACCAGCAAAACCGGGACTAGGGGAGAGACCCAGTACTTC. It specifies CATSKTGTRGETQYF. The chain recombines TRBV15 with TRBJ2-5; 8 bases agree with TRBD2. V was clipped by 4 bases and J by 4 bases; unmatched bases: 8. The CDR3 runs to 15 residues. CDR1 is LNHNV, CDR2 YYDKDF, per germline (reference sequence).

The V and J genes are TRBV27 and TRBJ1-2; TRBD1 aligns across 7 bases. Trimming took 6 bases from V and 4 from J; bases not matched to a gene: 8. CDR3 length equals 14 residues. Germline CDR1 is MNHEY and CDR2 is SMNVEV (reference sequence). CDR3 sequence: CASREGASGYGYTF. CDR3 nucleotides: TGTGCCAGCAGGGAGGGGGCATCGGGCTATGGCTACACCTTC.

This clone was found a few times. The CDR3 reads CASSLEKLNTEAFF. The CDR3 bases are TGTGCCAGCAGCTTAGAAAAGCTGAACACTGAAGCTTTCTTT. V gene TRBV7-9 combines with J gene TRBJ1-1; D ambiguous. V was clipped by 1 base and J by 0 bases, with 6 bases between them. CDR1 is SEHNR and CDR2 is FQNEAQ in the germline V gene (reference sequence). The CDR3 covers 14 residues.

The rearrangement links TRBV29-1 to TRBJ2-5; D possibly corresponds to TRBD1 (5 bases). Germline V gene sequence: CDR1 SQVTM, CDR2 ANQGSEA. This CDR3 has 11 residues. Trimming pared 7 bases from V and 5 bases from J, leaving 11 bases between. The CDR3, as DNA: TGCAGCGCTCGGTCAGGGGAGACCCAGTACTTC. It yields the protein CSARSGETQYF.

Here the CDR3 reads CASSDQYNEQFF. The CDR3 DNA sequence: TGTGCCAGCAGCGACCAGTACAATGAGCAGTTCTTC. This chain connects TRBV11-2 to TRBJ2-1; D call uncertain. The CDR3 loop spans 12 amino acids. CDR1 is SGHAT and CDR2 is FQNNGV in the germline V gene. V lost 5 bases and J lost 4, with 6 bases in between.

The chain combines TRBV27 with TRBJ2-7; either TRBD1 or TRBD2 may supply D (5 bases each). V was shortened by 0 bases and J by 0 bases, with 6 bases between the two germline ends. This CDR3 is built from 14 residues. From germline, CDR1 is MNHEY and CDR2 SMNVEV (reference sequence). The CDR3 region is CASSLSGTSYEQYF. The CDR3, as DNA: TGTGCCAGCAGTTTATCAGGGACCTCCTACGAGCAGTACTTC.

The CDR3 region is CASSQDPGPENIQYF. CDR3 in DNA: TGCGCCAGCAGCCAAGATCCGGGTCCAGAAAACATTCAGTACTTC. The rearrangement joins TRBV4-3 to TRBJ2-4; D gene uncertain. The CDR3 has 15 amino acids. V lost 0 bases and J 5 bases, leaving 11 bases between the germline ends. Germline V gene data show CDR1 as LGHNA and CDR2 as YSLEER.

This sequence joins TRBV4-1 and TRBJ2-7; either TRBD1 or TRBD2 may fit D (5 bases each). Trimming removed 1 base from V and 3 bases from J, with 25 bases in between. The CDR3 consists of 19 residues. CDR1 is MGHRA and CDR2 is YSYEKL in the germline V gene. The chain's CDR3 is CASSQVTPGSGRIYYEQYF. The CDR3 nucleotides are TGCGCCAGCAGCCAAGTAACTCCGGGATCGGGACGGATTTACTACGAGCAGTACTTC.

The V and J genes are TRBV6-5 and TRBJ1-2, with D perhaps matching TRBD1 (6 bases). This CDR3 is built from 15 residues. V lost 6 bases, J lost 3 bases, and 17 bases lay in between. Germline V lookup: CDR1 MNHEY, CDR2 SVGAGI. The CDR3 protein is CASRGQRALDYGYTF. CDR3 in DNA: TGTGCCAGCAGGGGACAAAGGGCCTTGGACTATGGCTACACCTTC.

This chain uses TRBV30 with TRBJ1-3; D is unclear. The CDR3 is 13 residues long. The V gene's germline CDR1 is GTSNPN and CDR2 SVGIG (reference sequence). The V and J ends lost 0 bases and 4 bases respectively, with 7 bases between them. CDR3 nucleotides: TGTGCCTGGAGTGTAGCGGTCGGAAACACCATATATTTT. Residues: CAWSVAVGNTIYF.